These 27 T cell receptor beta chains were sequenced from one sample in a study of blood T cell repertoires in COVID-19. Sequenced by immunoSEQ multiplex PCR; TCRdb stores in-frame clones only, minus some. The sample has some 210,000 clones, 70% to 90% seen once. The material sequenced was PBMCs or T cells enriched from blood (not recorded which). The receptors shown here come from a man between 35 and 55 years old who had recovered from COVID-19.

The chain uses TRBV5-1 and TRBJ1-1; 8 positions agree with TRBD1. There are 16 residues in the CDR3. The germline V gene has CDR1 SGHRS and CDR2 YFSETQ. Unmatched junction bases numbered 6, after V lost 2 bases and J lost 0 bases. CDR3 nucleotide sequence: TGCGCCAGCAGCTTTGGGACAGGTTATTTGAACACTGAAGCTTTCTTT. Protein: CASSFGTGYLNTEAFF.

This clone showed up just a few times. The chain has TRBV7-2 and TRBJ2-5, with D unclear. Trimming left V 5 bases short and J 6 bases short, with 10 bases between. Germline-derived CDR1 and CDR2 are SGHTA and FQGNSA. The CDR3 has 12 residues. CDR3 region: CASSLTLKTQYF. Here the CDR3 DNA reads TGTGCCAGCAGCCTTACTTTAAAGACCCAGTACTTC.

The chain employs TRBV24-1 and TRBJ2-3, with TRBD1 matching over 9 bases. Germline trimming cut 3 bases from V and 2 bases from J; bases unmatched to any gene: 5. The CDR3 contains 16 residues. CDR1 is KGHDR, CDR2 SFDVKD, per germline. CDR3 residues: CATSDPGTGNTDTQYF. CDR3 coding DNA: TGTGCCACCAGTGATCCCGGGACAGGGAACACAGATACGCAGTATTTT.

In nucleotides, the CDR3 is TGTGCCAGCAGTGAAGTTCGAGCGGGAGCTAAGCAGTTCTTC. Translated: CASSEVRAGAKQFF. This sequence joins TRBV2 and TRBJ2-1; 8 bases fit TRBD2. The trim removed 1 base at V and 11 bases at J, leaving 7 bases unmatched. This CDR3 is built from 14 residues. Germline CDR1 reads SNHLY; CDR2 reads FYNNEI.

This rearrangement joins TRBV4-2 to TRBJ1-6; possible D gene TRBD1, 6 bases. The CDR3 is 21 residues long. Germline CDR1 LGHNA, CDR2 YNFKEQ. V was trimmed by 1 base and J by 0 bases, leaving 22 bases between them. For the CDR3, the DNA is TGTGCCAGCAGCCAAGCTCGCACAGGGAGGGGTTCGGGCTCCTATAATTCACCCCTCCACTTT. Amino acid sequence: CASSQARTGRGSGSYNSPLHF.

Notes on this clone: Being one base from a much bigger clone, this may be a read error. This chain connects TRBV25-1 to TRBJ1-1; D is undetermined. There are 12 residues in the CDR3. The V end was cut by 5 bases, the J end by 1 base, with 5 bases between. CDR1 is MGHDK, CDR2 SYGVNS, per germline. In DNA, the CDR3 is TGTGCCAGCAGTCGGAGGAACACTGAAGCTTTCTTT. Amino acids: CASSRRNTEAFF.

This chain joins TRBV5-1 and TRBJ2-2; 12 bases fit TRBD2. V was clipped by 4 bases and J by 5 bases; unmatched bases: 9. Germline CDR1 SGHRS, CDR2 YFSETQ. There are 17 residues in the CDR3. The CDR3 protein is CASSPTSGSFGTGELFF. CDR3 nucleotide sequence: TGCGCCAGCAGCCCGACTAGCGGGAGCTTTGGGACCGGGGAGCTGTTTTTT.

J is TRBJ1-6 and V is TRBV10-3; a possible D gene is TRBD1 (5 bases). V lost 5 bases and J lost 5, with 10 bases in between. CDR1 ENHRY and CDR2 SYGVKD come from the germline V gene. This CDR3 is built from 14 residues. The CDR3 sequence: CAISPTANNSPLHF. Here the CDR3 DNA reads TGTGCCATCAGTCCGACAGCTAATAATTCACCCCTCCACTTT.

V gene TRBV10-2 combines with J gene TRBJ2-1, with TRBD2 identical over 9 bases. CDR3 length: 15 residues. The germline gives CDR1 WSHSY, CDR2 SAAADI. After removal of 0 bases from V and 5 bases from J, the junction contained 2 bases not matched to a gene. CDR3 DNA: TGCGCCAGCAGTGAGTCCAGCGGGGGGCACAATGAGCAGTTCTTC. It yields the protein CASSESSGGHNEQFF.

The chain is built from TRBV27 and TRBJ1-1; D gene ambiguous. Germline V CDR1 and CDR2: MNHEY, SMNVEV (reference sequence). The CDR3 is 11 amino acids. Trimming removed 7 bases from V and 6 bases from J, with 9 bases in between. The CDR3 spells CASTGRAEAFF. Here the CDR3 DNA reads TGTGCCAGCACTGGGAGGGCTGAAGCTTTCTTT.

The table lists this clone with a count of one. For the CDR3, the DNA is TGTGCCAGCAGCTTTCCCCCAGACTATGGCTACACCTTC. It codes for CASSFPPDYGYTF. V gene TRBV5-6 combines with J gene TRBJ1-2; D is undetermined. From germline, CDR1 is SGHDT and CDR2 YYEEEE. The CDR3 totals 13 residues. V gave up 2 bases and J gave up 3 bases, with 8 bases separating them.

This sequence joins TRBV3-1 (or the pseudogene TRBV3-2) and TRBJ2-1, with 14 bases identical to TRBD2. The CDR3 consists of 18 residues. The germline V gene encodes CDR1 LGHDT and CDR2 YNNKEL (reference sequence). V shed 1 base and J 4 bases; nucleotides not matched to a gene: 6. The CDR3 region is CASSQGRGLAGVYNEQFF. As DNA, the CDR3 is TGTGCCAGCAGCCAAGGTCGGGGACTAGCGGGGGTGTACAATGAGCAGTTCTTC.

This clone was recorded only once. The chain combines TRBV19 with TRBJ2-2; 7 positions match TRBD2. Germline trimming cut 6 bases from V and 5 bases from J; bases unmatched to any gene: 15. The CDR3 loop spans 17 amino acids. Germline V lookup: CDR1 LNHDA, CDR2 SQIVND (reference sequence). The CDR3 spells CASSYSGGRGLTGELFF. The CDR3 bases are TGTGCCAGTAGCTACTCGGGGGGTAGAGGTTTAACCGGGGAGCTGTTTTTT. The full variable domain, rest sourced from reference TRBV19 and TRBJ2-2, is DGGITQSPKYLFRKEGQNVTLSCEQNLNHDAMYWYRQDPGQGLRLIYYSQIVNDFQKGDIAEGYSVSREKKESFPLTVTSAQKNPTAFYLCASSYSGGRGLTGELFFGEGSRLTVL.

The DNA for the CDR3 is TGTGCCAGCAGCCCATTATTGGGCGGGGGGTCCTACGAGCAGTACTTC. Translating it yields CASSPLLGGGSYEQYF. The chain joins TRBV7-9 to TRBJ2-7, with 8 bases fitting TRBD2. The junction had 10 bases not matched to a gene; V was cut back by 5 bases and J by 1 base. Germline V CDR1 and CDR2: SEHNR, FQNEAQ (reference sequence). The CDR3 is made up of 16 amino acids.

This rearrangement joins TRBV5-4 to TRBJ2-1; TRBD1 matches 7 bases. V was pared by 1 base and J by 5 bases, with 6 bases of the junction left unmatched. The length of the CDR3 is 15 residues. CDR1 is SGHNT and CDR2 is YYREEE in the germline V gene (reference sequence). The CDR3 bases are TGTGCCAGCAGCTTGCGGGACAGAATGAACAATGAGCAGTTCTTC. Translation gives CASSLRDRMNNEQFF.

This sequence joins TRBV29-1 and TRBJ2-1; D is perhaps TRBD1 (5 bases). Germline V gene data show CDR1 as SQVTM and CDR2 as ANQGSEA. The CDR3 is made up of 14 amino acids. V lost 7 bases and J 3 bases, leaving 16 bases between the germline ends. The CDR3 protein is CSAPGHLNYNEQFF. CDR3 coding DNA: TGCAGCGCCCCTGGACATCTAAACTACAATGAGCAGTTCTTC.

This clone was recorded at least ten times. The gene calls are TRBV2 and TRBJ2-7, with TRBD2 as a possible D gene (6 bases). Deletions cut 7 bases from V and 2 bases from J, with 15 bases between. CDR1 SNHLY and CDR2 FYNNEI come from the germline V gene. CDR3 length: 14 residues. CDR3 coding DNA: TGTGCCAGCAACGCCGGGACTGCCACCTACGAGCAGTACTTC. Residues: CASNAGTATYEQYF.

This chain uses TRBV2 with TRBJ1-6; weak D call: TRBD1 (5 bases). The CDR3 runs to 14 residues. V dropped 6 bases and J dropped 6 bases, with 12 bases sitting between them. The germline V gene has CDR1 SNHLY and CDR2 FYNNEI. The CDR3 protein is CASRGGQGNSPLHF. The CDR3 bases are TGTGCCAGCAGGGGAGGACAAGGTAATTCACCCCTCCACTTT.

The chain has TRBV5-6 and TRBJ1-5; D is unresolved. The CDR3 runs to 16 residues. V was clipped by 4 bases and J by 2 bases, with 16 bases between them. Germline assignment: CDR1 SGHDT and CDR2 YYEEEE. For the CDR3, the DNA is TGTGCCAGCAGCCTGGGAGGGAATCAGGGCAATCAGCCCCAGCATTTT. Protein product: CASSLGGNQGNQPQHF.

The chain is built from TRBV18 and TRBJ2-7; D is unresolved. Germline V CDR1 and CDR2: KGHSH, LQKENI. V was trimmed by 0 bases and J by 3 bases, leaving 9 bases between them. The CDR3 sequence is 14 residues long. The CDR3 DNA reads TGTGCCAGCTCACCACCTGGGCAGATCTACGAGCAGTACTTC. Translation gives CASSPPGQIYEQYF.

The CDR3 sequence is CSVGGEGSGNTIYF. In DNA form, the CDR3 reads TGCAGCGTTGGCGGGGAGGGCTCTGGAAACACCATATATTTT. The chain recombines TRBV29-1 with TRBJ1-3; the D is unclear. Per germline, CDR1 SQVTM and CDR2 ANQGSEA. The CDR3 spans 14 residues. V was trimmed by 4 bases and J by 0 bases, leaving 10 bases between them. Combining the CDR3 with reference TRBV29-1 and TRBJ1-3 gives the whole variable domain SAVISQKPSRDICQRGTSLTIQCQVDSQVTMMFWYRQQPGQSLTLIATANQGSEATYESGFVIDKFPISRPNLTFSTLTVSNMSPEDSSIYLCSVGGEGSGNTIYFGEGSWLTVV.

The chain combines TRBV10-1 with TRBJ2-5; the match to TRBD2 covers 15 bases. V dropped 0 bases and J dropped 1; count of bases not matched to a gene: 12. CDR3 length: 21 amino acids. Germline V CDR1 and CDR2: WNHNN, SYGVQD (reference sequence). The CDR3 reads CASSESAPGTSGRPSQETQYF. CDR3 bases: TGCGCCAGCAGTGAGTCCGCACCCGGGACTAGCGGGAGGCCCAGCCAAGAGACCCAGTACTTC.

J is TRBJ1-5 and V is TRBV19; 7 positions agree with TRBD1. The CDR3 extends over 16 amino acids. J gave up 2 bases and V 1 base, and 5 bases lay outside the gene matches. CDR1 and CDR2 (germline): LNHDA, SQIVND (reference sequence). CDR3 in amino acids: CASSIGDRVGNQPQHF. DNA of the CDR3: TGTGCCAGTAGTATAGGCGACAGGGTGGGCAATCAGCCCCAGCATTTT.

This sequence joins TRBV29-1 and TRBJ2-5; possible D gene TRBD1, 5 bases. V shed 3 bases and J shed 6 bases, with 11 bases lying between them. The CDR3 spans 12 residues. Germline values: CDR1 SQVTM, CDR2 ANQGSEA. The CDR3 sequence is CSVEQGKKTQYF. The CDR3 DNA is TGCAGCGTTGAGCAGGGCAAGAAGACCCAGTACTTC.

This sequence joins TRBV12-5 and TRBJ2-7, with unresolved D. Trimming took 8 bases from V and 3 from J, leaving 5 bases between them. CDR3 length: 10 residues. Per the germline V gene, CDR1 is LGHNT and CDR2 is FRNRAP. The CDR3 DNA sequence: TGTGCTAGTCAGGACTACGAGCAGTACTTC. This codes for CASQDYEQYF.

Details on this clone: Additional DNA sequences in this sample encode the identical CDR3. The rearrangement joins TRBV7-9 to TRBJ2-7; possible D gene TRBD2, 5 bases. Germline V gene data show CDR1 as SEHNR and CDR2 as FQNEAQ (reference sequence). V was pared by 5 bases and J by 0 bases, with 11 bases between. The CDR3 is 14 amino acids. The chain's CDR3 is CASSPTGSSYEQYF. The CDR3 region has the DNA TGTGCCAGCAGCCCCACGGGGTCCTCCTACGAGCAGTACTTC. Looking up the rest from reference TRBV7-9 and TRBJ2-7 gives the full variable domain: DTGVSQNPRHKITKRGQNVTFRCDPISEHNRLYWYRQTLGQGPEFLTYFQNEAQLEKSRLLSDRFSAERPKGSFSTLEIQRTEQGDSAMYLCASSPTGSSYEQYFGPGTRLTVT.

This clone was observed a single time. This chain joins TRBV29-1 and TRBJ1-1; TRBD1 matches 7 bases. The CDR3 totals 15 residues. V shed 5 bases, J shed 5 bases, and the junction held 14 bases outside the gene matches. The germline V gene has CDR1 SQVTM and CDR2 ANQGSEA. As DNA, the CDR3 is TGCAGCGTTTCGGGCGTCGAACAGGGGAGAACTGAAGCTTTCTTT. As protein: CSVSGVEQGRTEAFF.